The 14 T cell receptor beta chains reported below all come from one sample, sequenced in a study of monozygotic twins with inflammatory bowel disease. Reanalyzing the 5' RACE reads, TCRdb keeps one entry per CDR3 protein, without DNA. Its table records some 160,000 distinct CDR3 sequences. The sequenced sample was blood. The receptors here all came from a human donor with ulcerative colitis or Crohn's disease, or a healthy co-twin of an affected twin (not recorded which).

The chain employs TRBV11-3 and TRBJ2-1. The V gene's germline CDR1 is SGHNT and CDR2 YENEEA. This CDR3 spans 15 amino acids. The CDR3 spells CASSLGPSSYNEQFF.

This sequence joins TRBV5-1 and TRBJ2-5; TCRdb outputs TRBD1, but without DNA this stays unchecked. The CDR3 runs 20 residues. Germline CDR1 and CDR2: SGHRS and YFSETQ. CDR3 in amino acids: CASSLAPTGFPKGPQETQYF.

The CDR3 spells CASSPRAGPQYEQYF. The rearrangement joins TRBV7-2 to TRBJ2-7; TCRdb designates TRBD1, a call that cannot be tested without DNA. Germline lookup yields CDR1 SGHTA and CDR2 FQGNSA. The CDR3 has 15 amino acids.

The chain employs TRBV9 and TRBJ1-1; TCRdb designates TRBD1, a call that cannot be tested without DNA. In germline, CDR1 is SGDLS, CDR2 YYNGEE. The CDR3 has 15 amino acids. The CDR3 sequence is CASSDTPGGVTEAFF.

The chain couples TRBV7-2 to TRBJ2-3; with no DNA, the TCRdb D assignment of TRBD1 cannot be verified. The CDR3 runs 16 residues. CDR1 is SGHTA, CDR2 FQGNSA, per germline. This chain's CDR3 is CASSQVGGLGTDTQYF.

CDR3 in amino acids: CASSYAGSTDTQYF. V is TRBV6-5 and J is TRBJ2-3. CDR3 length: 14 amino acids. Germline CDR1 reads MNHEY; CDR2 reads SVGAGI.

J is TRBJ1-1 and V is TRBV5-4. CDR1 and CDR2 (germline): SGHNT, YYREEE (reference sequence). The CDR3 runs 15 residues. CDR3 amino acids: CASSSGGSPNTEAFF.

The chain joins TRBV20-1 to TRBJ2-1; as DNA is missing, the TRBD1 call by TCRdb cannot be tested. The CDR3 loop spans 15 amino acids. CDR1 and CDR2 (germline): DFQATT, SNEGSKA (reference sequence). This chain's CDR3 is CSALGWEGVENEQFF.

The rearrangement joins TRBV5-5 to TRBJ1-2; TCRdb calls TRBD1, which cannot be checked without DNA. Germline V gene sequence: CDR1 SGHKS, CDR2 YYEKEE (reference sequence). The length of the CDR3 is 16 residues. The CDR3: CASSPNPSGSDYGYTF.

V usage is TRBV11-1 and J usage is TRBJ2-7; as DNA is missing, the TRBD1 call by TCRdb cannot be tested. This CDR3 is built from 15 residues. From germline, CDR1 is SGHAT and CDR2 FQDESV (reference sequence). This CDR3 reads CASSFGQVENYEQYF. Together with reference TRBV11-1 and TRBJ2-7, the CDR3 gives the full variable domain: EAEVAQSPRYKITEKSQAVAFWCDPISGHATLYWYRQILGQGPELLVQFQDESVVDDSQLPKDRFSAERLKGVDSTLKIQPAELGDSAMYLCASSFGQVENYEQYFGPGTRLTVT.

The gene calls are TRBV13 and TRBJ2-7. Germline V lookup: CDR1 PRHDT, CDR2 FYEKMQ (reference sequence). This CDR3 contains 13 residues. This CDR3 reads CASSSRGGLEQYF.

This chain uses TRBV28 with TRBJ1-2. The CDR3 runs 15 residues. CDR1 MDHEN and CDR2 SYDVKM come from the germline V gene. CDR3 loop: CASSTNTGSNYGYTF.

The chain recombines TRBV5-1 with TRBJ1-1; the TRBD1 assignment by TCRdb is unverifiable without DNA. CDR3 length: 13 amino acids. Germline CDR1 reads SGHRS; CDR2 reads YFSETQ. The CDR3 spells CASSPGQGLEAFF.

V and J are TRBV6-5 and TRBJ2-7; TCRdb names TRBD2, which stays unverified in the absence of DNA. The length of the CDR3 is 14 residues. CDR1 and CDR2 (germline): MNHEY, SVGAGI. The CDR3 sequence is CASSYSDGGYEQYF.